This TCR beta chain emerged from a study of Ad26.COV2.S vaccination and SARS-CoV-2 variants. Whole-study results and caveats: Vaccinees displayed broader spike-specific TCR repertoires than placebo recipients.

As concerns this clone: The antigen is undetermined.

The treatment denotes: about 20 received Ad26.COV2.S at low or high dose, single or two shots; 5 received placebo; per-sample allocation not given. Sampling was done on day 63 after the first vaccine or placebo injection. Whoever gave the sample was an adult aged 18-55 years in Boston. Libraries were prepared by immunoSEQ multiplex PCR; TCRdb keeps only in-frame clonotypes and omits some of them. The table records about 420,000 clones, approximately 90% of them present only once. Trimming removed 4 bases at V and 0 bases at J, with 10 bases between. CDR3 length: 14 amino acids. Per germline, CDR1 LGHNA and CDR2 YSLEER.

The receptor comes from a person aged 18 to 59 who received the Ad26.COV2.S COVID-19 vaccine or a placebo. Specimen: peripheral blood, collected in a trial of Ad26.COV2.S vaccine versus placebo. The rearrangement joins TRBV4-3 to TRBJ2-7; D perhaps matches TRBD2 (6 bases). The CDR3 region has the DNA TGCGCCAGCAGCCCCTGGGGAGGCTCCTACGAGCAGTACTTC. As protein: CASSPWGGSYEQYF.